The 2 T cell receptor beta chains reported below all come from one sample, sequenced in a study of CD8 T cells in Susac syndrome. When the RNA was reverse transcribed, random hexamers were used with an input of roughly 0.45 to 1 ug. TCRdb fed the immunoSEQ multiplex PCR reads into MiXCR, producing one record per CDR3 protein. The repertoire holds 95,000 to 150,000 distinct CDR3 sequences, nearly 96% seen once, with roughly 0.13% in the top ten. Material for sequencing was CD4+ T cells from PBMCs. The receptor set was obtained from a human donor with Susac syndrome.

The chain links TRBV4-1 to TRBJ2-7, with D possibly TRBD1 on 6 matching bases. From germline, CDR1 is MGHRA and CDR2 YSYEKL. The CDR3 has 16 residues. The germline V and J ends were trimmed by 3 bases and 3 bases, with 18 bases remaining between them. In DNA, the CDR3 is TGCGCCAGCAGCCATGAGATAGGGGGTAGCCTCTACGAGCAGTACTTC. This encodes CASSHEIGGSLYEQYF.

This clonotype has just one count. V is TRBV15 and J is TRBJ2-7; the match to TRBD2 covers 12 bases. The CDR3 totals 19 residues. The germline V gene has CDR1 LNHNV and CDR2 YYDKDF (reference sequence). V lost 1 base and J lost 2; bases outside the gene matches: 12. The DNA for the CDR3 is TGTGCCACCAGCAGAGGGGTGAGCTCTAGCGGGAGGGCAACCTACGAGCAGTACTTC. Protein product: CATSRGVSSSGRATYEQYF.